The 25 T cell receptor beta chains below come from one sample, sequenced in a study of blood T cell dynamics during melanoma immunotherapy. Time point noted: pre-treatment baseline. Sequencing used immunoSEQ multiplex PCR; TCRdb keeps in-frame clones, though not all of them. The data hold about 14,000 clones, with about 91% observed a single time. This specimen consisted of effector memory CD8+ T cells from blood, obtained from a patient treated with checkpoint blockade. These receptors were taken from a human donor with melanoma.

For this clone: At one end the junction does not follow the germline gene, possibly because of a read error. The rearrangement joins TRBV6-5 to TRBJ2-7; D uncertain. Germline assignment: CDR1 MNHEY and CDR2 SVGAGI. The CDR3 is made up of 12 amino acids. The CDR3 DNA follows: TGTGCCAGCAGCCCAGGCGCCCCCGAAAGGGACTTC. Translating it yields CASSPGAPERDF.

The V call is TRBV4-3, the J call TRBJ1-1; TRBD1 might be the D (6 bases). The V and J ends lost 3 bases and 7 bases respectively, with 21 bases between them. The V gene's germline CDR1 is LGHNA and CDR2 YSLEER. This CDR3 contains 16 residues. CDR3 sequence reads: CASSHFTRGGSGEAFF. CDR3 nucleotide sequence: TGCGCCAGCAGCCATTTCACTCGAGGGGGTTCTGGTGAAGCTTTCTTT.

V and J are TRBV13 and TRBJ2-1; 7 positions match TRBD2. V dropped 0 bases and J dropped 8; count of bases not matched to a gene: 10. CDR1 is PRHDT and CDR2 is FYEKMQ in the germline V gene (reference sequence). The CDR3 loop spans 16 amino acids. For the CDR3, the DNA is TGTGCCAGCAGCTTAGGCCTAGGACTAGACATGTATGAGCAGTTCTTC. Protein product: CASSLGLGLDMYEQFF.

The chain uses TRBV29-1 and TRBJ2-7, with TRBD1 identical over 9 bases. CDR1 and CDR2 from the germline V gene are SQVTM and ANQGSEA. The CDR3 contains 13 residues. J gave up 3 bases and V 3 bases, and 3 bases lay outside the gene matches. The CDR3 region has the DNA TGCAGCGTTGATGGGGACAGGGACTACGAGCAGTACTTC. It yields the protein CSVDGDRDYEQYF.

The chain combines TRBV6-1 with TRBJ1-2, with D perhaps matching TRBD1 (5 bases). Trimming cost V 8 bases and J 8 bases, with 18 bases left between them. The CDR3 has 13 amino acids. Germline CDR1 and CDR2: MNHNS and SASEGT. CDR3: CASRPGTVGGYTF. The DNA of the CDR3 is TGTGCCAGCCGCCCCGGGACGGTGGGAGGCTACACCTTC.

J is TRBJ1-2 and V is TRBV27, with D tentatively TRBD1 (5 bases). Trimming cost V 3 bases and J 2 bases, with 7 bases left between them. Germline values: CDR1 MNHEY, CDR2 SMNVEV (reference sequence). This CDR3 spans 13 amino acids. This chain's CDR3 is CASSLAGNYGYTF. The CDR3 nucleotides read TGTGCCAGCAGTTTGGCAGGGAACTATGGCTACACCTTC.

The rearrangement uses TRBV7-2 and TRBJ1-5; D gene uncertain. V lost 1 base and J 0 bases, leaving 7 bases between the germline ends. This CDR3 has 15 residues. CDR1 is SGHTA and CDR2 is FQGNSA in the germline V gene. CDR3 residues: CASSLGTGSNQPQHF. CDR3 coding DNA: TGTGCCAGCAGCTTAGGGACCGGTAGCAATCAGCCCCAGCATTTT.

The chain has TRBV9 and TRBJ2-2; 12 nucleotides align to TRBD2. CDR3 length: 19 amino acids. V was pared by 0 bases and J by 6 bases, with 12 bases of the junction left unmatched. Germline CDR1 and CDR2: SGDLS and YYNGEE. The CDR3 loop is CASSVARVLAGGQSGELFF. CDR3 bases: TGTGCCAGCAGCGTAGCCCGCGTGCTAGCGGGAGGGCAGTCCGGGGAGCTGTTTTTT.

The CDR3 region has the DNA TGTGCCAGCAGCTCGGGACAGGGGGCGATAGGAAACACCATATATTTT. It codes for CASSSGQGAIGNTIYF. The chain recombines TRBV5-5 with TRBJ1-3; TRBD1 aligns across 12 bases. V dropped 3 bases and J dropped 4; count of bases not matched to a gene: 5. CDR3 size: 16 residues. In germline, CDR1 is SGHKS, CDR2 YYEKEE (reference sequence).

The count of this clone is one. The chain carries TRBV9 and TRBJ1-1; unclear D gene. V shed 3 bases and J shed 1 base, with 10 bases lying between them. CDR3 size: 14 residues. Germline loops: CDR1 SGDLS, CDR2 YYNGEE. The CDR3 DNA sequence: TGTGCCAGCAGCGGGATGACGGGGAACACTGAAGCTTTCTTT. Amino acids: CASSGMTGNTEAFF.

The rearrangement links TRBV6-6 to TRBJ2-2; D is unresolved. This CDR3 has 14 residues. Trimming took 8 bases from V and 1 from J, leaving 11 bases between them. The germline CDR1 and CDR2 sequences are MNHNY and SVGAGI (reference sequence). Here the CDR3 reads CASAPNGNTGELFF. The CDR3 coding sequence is TGTGCCAGCGCTCCAAACGGGAACACCGGGGAGCTGTTTTTT.

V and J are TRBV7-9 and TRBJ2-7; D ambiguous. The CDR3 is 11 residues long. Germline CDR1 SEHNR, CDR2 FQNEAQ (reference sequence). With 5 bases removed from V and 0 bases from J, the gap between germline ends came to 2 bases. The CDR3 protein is CASSPSYEQYF. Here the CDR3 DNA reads TGTGCCAGCAGCCCCTCCTACGAGCAGTACTTC. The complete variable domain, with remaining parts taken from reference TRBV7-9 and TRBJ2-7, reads DTGVSQNPRHKITKRGQNVTFRCDPISEHNRLYWYRQTLGQGPEFLTYFQNEAQLEKSRLLSDRFSAERPKGSFSTLEIQRTEQGDSAMYLCASSPSYEQYFGPGTRLTVT.

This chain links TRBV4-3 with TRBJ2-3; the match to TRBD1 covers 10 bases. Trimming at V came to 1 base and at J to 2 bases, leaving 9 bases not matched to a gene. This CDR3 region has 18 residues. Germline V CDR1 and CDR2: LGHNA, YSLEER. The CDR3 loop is CASSQGIGQGGYTDTQYF. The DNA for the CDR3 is TGCGCCAGCAGCCAAGGGATCGGACAGGGGGGCTACACAGATACGCAGTATTTT.

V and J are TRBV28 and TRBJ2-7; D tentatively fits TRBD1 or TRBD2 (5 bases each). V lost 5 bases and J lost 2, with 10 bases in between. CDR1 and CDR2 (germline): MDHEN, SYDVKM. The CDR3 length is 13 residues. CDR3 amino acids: CASSLGVAYEQYF. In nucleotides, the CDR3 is TGTGCCAGCAGTCTGGGGGTAGCCTACGAGCAGTACTTC.

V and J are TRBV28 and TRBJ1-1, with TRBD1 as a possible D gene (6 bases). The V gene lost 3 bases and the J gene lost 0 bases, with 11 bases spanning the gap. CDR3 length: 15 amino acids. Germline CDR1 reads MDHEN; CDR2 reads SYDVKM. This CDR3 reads CASSLRTEMNTEAFF. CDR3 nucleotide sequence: TGTGCCAGCAGTTTGCGGACAGAAATGAACACTGAAGCTTTCTTT.

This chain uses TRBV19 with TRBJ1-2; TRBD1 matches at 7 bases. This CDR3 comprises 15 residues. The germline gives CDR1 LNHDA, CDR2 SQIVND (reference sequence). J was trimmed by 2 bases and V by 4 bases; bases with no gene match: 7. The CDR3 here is CASSTQGQANYGYTF. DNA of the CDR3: TGTGCCAGTAGTACCCAAGGACAGGCAAACTATGGCTACACCTTC.

The CDR3 reads CASSVLGPVEHGYTF. CDR3 bases: TGTGCCAGCAGCGTTTTGGGGCCGGTAGAGCACGGCTACACCTTC. This rearrangement joins TRBV9 to TRBJ1-2; D may be TRBD1 (5 bases). Germline V CDR1 and CDR2: SGDLS, YYNGEE. CDR3 length equals 15 residues. V was pared by 2 bases and J by 8 bases, with 19 bases between.

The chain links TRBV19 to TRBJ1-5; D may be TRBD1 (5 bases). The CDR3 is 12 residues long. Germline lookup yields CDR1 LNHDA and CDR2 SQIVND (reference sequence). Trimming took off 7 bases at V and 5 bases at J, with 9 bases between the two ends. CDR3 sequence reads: CASKSGYQPQHF. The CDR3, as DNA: TGTGCCAGTAAATCAGGGTATCAGCCCCAGCATTTT.

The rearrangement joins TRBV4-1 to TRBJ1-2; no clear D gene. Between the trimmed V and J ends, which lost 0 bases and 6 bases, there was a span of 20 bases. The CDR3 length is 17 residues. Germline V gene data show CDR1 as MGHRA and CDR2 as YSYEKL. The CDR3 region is CASSQDSGRLRSDGYTF. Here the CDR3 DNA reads TGCGCCAGCAGCCAAGATTCGGGCAGGCTCAGATCGGATGGCTACACCTTC.

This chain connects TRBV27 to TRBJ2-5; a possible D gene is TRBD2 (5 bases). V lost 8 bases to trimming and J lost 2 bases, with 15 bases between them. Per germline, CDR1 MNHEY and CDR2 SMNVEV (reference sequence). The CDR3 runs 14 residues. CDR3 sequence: CASGLGLRQETQYF. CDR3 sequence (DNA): TGTGCCAGCGGATTAGGACTCCGTCAAGAGACCCAGTACTTC.

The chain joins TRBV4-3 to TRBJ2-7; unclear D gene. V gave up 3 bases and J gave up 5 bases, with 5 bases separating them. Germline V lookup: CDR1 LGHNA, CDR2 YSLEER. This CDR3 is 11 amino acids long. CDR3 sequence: CASSQGHEQYF. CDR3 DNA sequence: TGCGCCAGCAGCCAGGGTCACGAGCAGTACTTC.

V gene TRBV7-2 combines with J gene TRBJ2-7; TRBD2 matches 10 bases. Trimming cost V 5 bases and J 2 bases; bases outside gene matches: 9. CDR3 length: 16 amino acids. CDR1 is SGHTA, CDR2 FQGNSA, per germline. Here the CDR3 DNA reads TGTGCCAGCAGCCACTGGACTAGCGGCACAACCTACGAGCAGTACTTC. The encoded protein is CASSHWTSGTTYEQYF.

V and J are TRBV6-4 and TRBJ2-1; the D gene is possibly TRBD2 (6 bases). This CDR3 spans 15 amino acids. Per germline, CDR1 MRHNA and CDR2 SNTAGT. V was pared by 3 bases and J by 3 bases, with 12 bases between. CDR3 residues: CASSEVAGSYNEQFF. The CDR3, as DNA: TGTGCCAGCAGTGAAGTTGCGGGAAGCTACAATGAGCAGTTCTTC.

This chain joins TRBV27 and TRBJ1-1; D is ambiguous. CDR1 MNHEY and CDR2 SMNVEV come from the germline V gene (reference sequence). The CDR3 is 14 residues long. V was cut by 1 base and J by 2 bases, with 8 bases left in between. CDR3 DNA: TGTGCCAGCAGTTTATTTGGCAGCAACACTGAAGCTTTCTTT. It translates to CASSLFGSNTEAFF.

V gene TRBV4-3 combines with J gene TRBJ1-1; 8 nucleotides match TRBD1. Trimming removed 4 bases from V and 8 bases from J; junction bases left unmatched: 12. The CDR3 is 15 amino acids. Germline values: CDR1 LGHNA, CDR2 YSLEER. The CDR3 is CASSPKDREIGEAFF. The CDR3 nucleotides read TGCGCCAGCAGCCCTAAGGACAGGGAGATCGGAGAAGCTTTCTTT.